This T cell receptor beta chain is from a study of post-analysis software for immune sequencing data (dated by TCRdb to the mid-2010s). About the study as a whole: The recorded disease courses included relapsing-remitting, secondary progressive and progressive-relapsing multiple sclerosis, and some patients had no subtype annotation. The multiple sclerosis patient repertoires were compared with around ten previously published healthy control repertoires from donors aged about 6 to 26 years. A subset of samples was prepared in parallel using single-end sample barcoding, then pooled and co-amplified after Illumina adapter ligation.

Summary of the overall study and its limitations: Significantly lower normalized Chao1 diversity was found in multiple sclerosis patients than in controls, suggesting substantial peripheral T-cell clonal expansion. Direct clustering with F measure showed strong co-clustering of samples prepared in the same batch, prompting a batch-effect correction. The control group was slightly older than the multiple sclerosis patient group.

TCR beta repertoires were profiled from peripheral blood of some 13 young patients with multiple sclerosis to demonstrate the VDJtools post-analysis software. Multiple sclerosis patients were children and adolescents aged roughly 6 to 17 years. Turning to this clonotype: Its target antigen remains unknown. Per-nucleotide qualities are absent, and no much larger clonotype sits a single base away.

Libraries were built with PCR. The reads were generated on an Illumina HiSeq 2500. To reduce PCR and sequencing biases, unique molecular identifiers were built into the TCR beta cDNA libraries. Per 1 to 10 million input T cells, some 500,000 cDNA molecules were obtained, such that each molecule approximated one T cell. Patient libraries were prepared and sequenced with the same protocol used for the earlier healthy control dataset. Within a given batch, samples were prepared together, multiplexed and sequenced on the same HiSeq lane. From the authors' description of their analysis: MIGEC handled the raw barcoded reads, throwing out single-read molecular identifier groups before consensus assembly and CDR3 extraction. VDJtools was used for post-analysis of the clonotype tables, with diversity normalized by down-sampling every dataset to the smallest sample size. To correct batch-related cross-sample contamination, repertoire overlap clustering matched CDR3 amino acid sequences but not nucleotide sequences. The public reads were reprocessed in TCRdb via fastp at Q25 and MiXCR, keeping in-frame beta chains. Rows matching on CDR3 protein sequence are summarized as one entry with the most common DNA and genes. V and J calls and clone size were set by TCRdb, not the authors. The sample contains over 700,000 distinct CDR3 sequences, 25% to 30% of them found a single time. Of the sample, approximately 0.55% is held by the ten largest clones.

The sequencing input was blood. The source is a girl under 18 with multiple sclerosis.

The nucleotide sequence reads as follows: TGCAGTGCATCCGCGATAAATTATGGCTACACCTTC. This codes for CSASAINYGYTF. Recombination joined TRBV20-1 with TRBJ1-2, with no confidently assigned D gene. The germline V gene (reference sequence) sets CDR1 to DFQATT and CDR2 to SNEGSKA. From cysteine to phenylalanine, the CDR3 is 12 amino acids long. The read is trimmed to its CDR3 DNA, 36 bases read in frame from base 1. V is cut by 6 bases and J by 5 bases, and the space between the germline ends is 13 bases.